What follows describes a single T cell receptor (beta chain). The target antigen is unknown. This sample is part of a study of cytomegalovirus exposure and HLA in healthy donors. Points from the study as a whole: Presence/absence analysis assumed near-uniform sequencing depth across donors. The records held CMV serostatus as the only immune exposure information.

Primers included in the PCR were 60 Vbeta and 13 Jbeta primers. Original processing methods: About 11 million of the roughly 80 million unique TCR beta chains counted in a later analysis were shared. Sequencing used immunoSEQ multiplex PCR; TCRdb keeps in-frame clones, though not all of them. V, J and clone size are taken as reported in that table, and D and trimming were inferred from the DNA itself. The sample includes nearly 95,000 clones, about 7.6% seen only once; the top ten take 2.3%. The CDR3 spans 14 residues. From germline, CDR1 is MNHNS and CDR2 SASEGT. Deletions cut 0 bases from V and 11 bases from J, with 16 bases between.

Sequenced sample: PBMCs. The rearrangement links TRBV6-1 to TRBJ2-5; TRBD1 is a possible D gene (6 bases). This TCR was recovered from a man between 50 and 59 years old in good health and CMV-seronegative. The CDR3 bases are TGTGCCAGCAGTGAAGCGTTACTAAGACAGGAGCAGTACTTC. It codes for CASSEALLRQEQYF.